The 23 T cell receptor beta chains presented below share a single source sample, sequenced in a study of T-cell reconstitution after alpha-beta-depleted transplantation in children. Unique molecular identifiers were used in preparing the TCRbeta library. Each CDR3 protein is one row after TCRdb ran MiXCR on the PCR reads. The repertoire holds just under 550,000 distinct CDR3 sequences, around 17% seen once, with about 3.1% in the top ten. The sample in question was PBMCs from the stem cell graft donor, obtained from the stem cell graft. Every receptor here comes from a human donor who donated a stem cell graft to a child with acute lymphoblastic leukemia.

This clonotype was counted between two and nine times. The chain recombines TRBV7-3 with TRBJ2-1, with 7 bases aligning to TRBD2. In germline, CDR1 is SGHTA, CDR2 FQGTGA. The V gene end was trimmed by 2 bases and the J gene end by 6 bases; junction bases not matched to a gene: 13. CDR3 length: 17 amino acids. CDR3 sequence: CASSLQPRELLGNEQFF. The CDR3 DNA reads TGTGCCAGCAGCTTACAACCGCGGGAGCTACTCGGCAATGAGCAGTTCTTC.

In its sample, this clonotype was seen a few times. The CDR3 nucleotides read TGTGCCAGCAGCGACCTGACCGTCCTCTATGGCTACACCTTC. Translation gives CASSDLTVLYGYTF. The chain uses TRBV2 and TRBJ1-2, with unresolved D. Germline CDR1 and CDR2: SNHLY and FYNNEI. CDR3 size: 14 residues. V dropped 6 bases and J dropped 4 bases, with 15 bases sitting between them.

The CDR3 here is CSARQPEAFF. Here the CDR3 DNA reads TGCAGTGCTAGACAGCCTGAAGCTTTCTTT. The chain is built from TRBV20-1 and TRBJ1-1; D is undetermined. The V gene lost 2 bases and the J gene lost 6 bases, with 4 bases spanning the gap. This CDR3 is 10 amino acids long. CDR1 and CDR2 (germline): DFQATT, SNEGSKA (reference sequence).

This chain links TRBV20-1 with TRBJ1-2, with 7 bases fitting TRBD1. The V and J ends lost 3 bases and 6 bases, in that order; junction bases with no gene match: 10. Per the germline V gene, CDR1 is DFQATT and CDR2 is SNEGSKA (reference sequence). CDR3 size: 14 residues. Here the CDR3 DNA reads TGCAGTGCTAGGGGGCAGGGGGGCGGGAATGGCTACACCTTC. It is translated as CSARGQGGGNGYTF.

The V call is TRBV4-1, the J call TRBJ2-7; TRBD2 matches 9 bases. Germline-derived CDR1 and CDR2 are MGHRA and YSYEKL. V lost 1 base, J lost 1 base, and 5 bases stayed unmatched. The length of the CDR3 is 16 residues. The CDR3 DNA reads TGCGCCAGCAGCCAAGGGGTCAGCGGGAGGTCCTACGAGCAGTACTTC. Translating gives CASSQGVSGRSYEQYF.

V is TRBV30 and J is TRBJ2-3; tentatively, D is TRBD2 (7 bases). V shed 1 base and J shed 5 bases, with 22 bases lying between them. Germline V gene data show CDR1 as GTSNPN and CDR2 as SVGIG (reference sequence). The CDR3 is made up of 17 amino acids. This chain's CDR3 is CAWSEGVGSGIVDTQYF. DNA for the CDR3: TGTGCCTGGAGTGAGGGGGTCGGGAGCGGGATCGTAGATACGCAGTATTTT.

This clonotype came up a few times. This chain connects TRBV10-3 to TRBJ1-5; no clear D gene. From germline, CDR1 is ENHRY and CDR2 SYGVKD. The V end was cut by 3 bases, the J end by 5 bases, with 8 bases between. The CDR3 length is 13 residues. The CDR3 DNA sequence: TGTGCCATCAGTGACCCCCCATATCAGCCCCAGCATTTT. Encoded protein: CAISDPPYQPQHF.

The chain recombines TRBV6-1 with TRBJ1-2; D unresolved. V was trimmed by 6 bases and J by 0 bases, leaving 14 bases between them. CDR3 length: 15 residues. CDR1 is MNHNS, CDR2 SASEGT, per germline. In DNA form, the CDR3 reads TGTGCCAGCAGCCCCTCATGGACGGCTAACTATGGCTACACCTTC. It is translated as CASSPSWTANYGYTF.

The chain employs TRBV5-1 and TRBJ2-6, with 9 bases that match TRBD1. The trim removed 0 bases at V and 2 bases at J, leaving 6 bases unmatched. This CDR3 spans 18 amino acids. Germline V gene sequence: CDR1 SGHRS, CDR2 YFSETQ. The CDR3 DNA sequence: TGCGCCAGCAGCTTGGATGGACAGGGGTCAACTGGGGCCAACGTCCTGACTTTC. Translated, it gives CASSLDGQGSTGANVLTF.

This clonotype was detected ten times or more. The genes are TRBV20-1 and TRBJ1-2, with 7 positions matching TRBD1. The V segment lost 1 base and the J segment 4 bases; nucleotides outside the gene matches: 9. In germline, CDR1 is DFQATT, CDR2 SNEGSKA (reference sequence). The CDR3 sequence is 15 residues long. CDR3 amino acids: CSARVVDRFLYGYTF. Here the CDR3 DNA reads TGCAGTGCTAGAGTTGTGGACAGGTTTCTCTATGGCTACACCTTC.

This rearrangement joins TRBV7-8 to TRBJ2-5, with 7 bases matching TRBD2. The germline gives CDR1 SGHVS, CDR2 FQNEAQ. The V and J ends lost 5 bases and 0 bases, in that order; junction bases with no gene match: 15. The CDR3 is 18 amino acids. The CDR3, as DNA: TGTGCCAGCAGCGTAGTCATCCATAGCGGGCAGTACCAAGAGACCCAGTACTTC. Its translation: CASSVVIHSGQYQETQYF.

The rearrangement uses TRBV20-1 and TRBJ2-2; D uncertain. The germline V gene has CDR1 DFQATT and CDR2 SNEGSKA (reference sequence). The ends were cut back, 4 bases at V and 3 bases at J, with 3 bases in the middle. The CDR3 is 11 amino acids. CDR3 residues: CSATYTGELFF. The CDR3 DNA sequence: TGCAGTGCTACCTACACCGGGGAGCTGTTTTTT.

The gene calls are TRBV5-6 and TRBJ2-7; 10 bases line up with TRBD2. The CDR3 consists of 16 residues. Germline CDR1 reads SGHDT; CDR2 reads YYEEEE. The J segment lost 6 bases and the V segment lost 1 base, leaving 10 bases of the junction unmatched. The CDR3 reads CASSLPTGLAGAEQYF. In DNA form, the CDR3 reads TGTGCCAGCAGCTTGCCAACGGGGCTAGCGGGAGCCGAGCAGTACTTC.

The rearrangement links TRBV12-3 or TRBV12-4 to TRBJ2-2; 7 bases are a match to TRBD2. The CDR3 totals 13 residues. The J segment lost 6 bases and the V segment lost 6 bases, leaving 4 bases of the junction unmatched. The CDR3 loop is CASRGGWAGELFF. CDR3 DNA sequence: TGTGCCAGCAGGGGGGGGTGGGCCGGGGAGCTGTTTTTT.

In its sample, this clonotype was seen a few times. This rearrangement joins TRBV5-1 to TRBJ2-5; tentative D call: TRBD2 (6 bases). This CDR3 has 15 amino acids. Germline V gene data show CDR1 as SGHRS and CDR2 as YFSETQ. V was pared by 4 bases and J by 4 bases, with 17 bases between. The CDR3 DNA reads TGCGCCAGCAGCGCCCGGGGCGGGATACCAGAGACCCAGTACTTC. Protein product: CASSARGGIPETQYF.

This clonotype showed up just a few times. This chain connects TRBV10-1 to TRBJ2-2, with 9 bases identical to TRBD1. The trim removed 2 bases at V and 5 bases at J, leaving 3 bases unmatched. This CDR3 is built from 15 residues. In germline, CDR1 is WNHNN, CDR2 SYGVQD (reference sequence). The CDR3 here is CASSEGDRETGELFF. The CDR3 DNA is TGCGCCAGCAGTGAGGGGGACAGGGAGACCGGGGAGCTGTTTTTT.

The chain employs TRBV5-1 and TRBJ2-3; 7 nucleotides line up with TRBD1. The V gene end was trimmed by 4 bases and the J gene end by 2 bases; junction bases not matched to a gene: 10. Per germline, CDR1 SGHRS and CDR2 YFSETQ. CDR3 length: 16 amino acids. The CDR3 sequence is CASSPSAGGTTDTQYF. The DNA for the CDR3 is TGCGCCAGCAGCCCCTCGGCAGGGGGAACCACAGATACGCAGTATTTT.

The CDR3, as DNA: TGCAGCGTACGTGCAAAGGGGGGGAGTATGAACACTGAAGCTTTCTTT. It specifies CSVRAKGGSMNTEAFF. V is TRBV29-1 and J is TRBJ1-1; D may be TRBD1 (6 bases). CDR1 is SQVTM, CDR2 ANQGSEA, per germline. There are 16 residues in the CDR3. Trimming shortened V by 6 bases and J by 0 bases, and 20 bases separated the two germline ends. The whole variable domain, remainder taken from reference TRBV29-1 and TRBJ1-1, is SAVISQKPSRDICQRGTSLTIQCQVDSQVTMMFWYRQQPGQSLTLIATANQGSEATYESGFVIDKFPISRPNLTFSTLTVSNMSPEDSSIYLCSVRAKGGSMNTEAFFGQGTRLTVV.

The rearrangement joins TRBV7-8 to TRBJ2-1, with TRBD2 matching 9 bases. Germline V gives CDR1 SGHVS, CDR2 FQNEAQ. The trim removed 6 bases at V and 2 bases at J, leaving 8 bases unmatched. The CDR3 spans 16 residues. Here the CDR3 reads CASRETSGGTYNEQFF. The DNA of the CDR3 is TGTGCCAGCAGGGAGACTAGCGGAGGAACCTACAATGAGCAGTTCTTC.

The table lists this clonotype with a few counts. This chain joins TRBV7-9 and TRBJ2-5; weak D call: TRBD2 (5 bases). The length of the CDR3 is 16 residues. Germline V gene sequence: CDR1 SEHNR, CDR2 FQNEAQ (reference sequence). Trimming pared 5 bases from V and 2 bases from J, leaving 18 bases between. The CDR3 DNA follows: TGTGCCAGCAGCCCCGTGGGCGGGTGGTTTCAAGAGACCCAGTACTTC. Amino acid sequence: CASSPVGGWFQETQYF.

The chain uses TRBV6-5 and TRBJ1-1; possible D gene TRBD1, 5 bases. CDR1 is MNHEY, CDR2 SVGAGI, per germline. The CDR3 has 16 amino acids. V was cut by 0 bases and J by 5 bases, with 16 bases left in between. As DNA, the CDR3 is TGTGCCAGCAGTTACTCGATATCCGGGCGGGGGACTGAAGCTTTCTTT. Protein product: CASSYSISGRGTEAFF.

This chain links TRBV9 with TRBJ2-1; D remains ambiguous. The V and J ends lost 0 bases and 4 bases respectively, with 8 bases between them. Germline CDR1 is SGDLS and CDR2 is YYNGEE. The CDR3 runs 14 residues. CDR3 sequence: CASSVDLDYNEQFF. The CDR3 DNA follows: TGTGCCAGCAGCGTAGATCTGGATTACAATGAGCAGTTCTTC.

This chain connects TRBV4-1 to TRBJ2-5, with no clear D. The germline V and J ends were trimmed by 6 bases and 2 bases, with 10 bases remaining between them. The CDR3 spans 13 residues. CDR1 is MGHRA, CDR2 YSYEKL, per germline. The CDR3 here is CASRLTLQETQYF. In DNA form, the CDR3 reads TGCGCCAGCAGGCTTACCCTTCAAGAGACCCAGTACTTC.